Sequencing of this T cell receptor (beta chain) was carried out in a study of glioma-infiltrating T cells after dendritic cell vaccination. Study at large: Patients received autologous tumor lysate-pulsed dendritic cell vaccination between about 2002 and 2013. At biweekly intervals, patients got three intradermal dendritic cell vaccine injections.

Germline-derived CDR1 and CDR2 are SGHVS and FQNEAQ. This CDR3 spans 12 amino acids. Trimming shortened V by 5 bases and J by 1 base, and 6 bases separated the two germline ends. Only in-frame clones appear in the TCRdb table, and some are missing; sequencing was by immunoSEQ multiplex PCR. This sample has 72,000 or so clones, with roughly 84% found just once. The sample's time point: after dendritic cell vaccination, including at tumor progression/relapse. The starting material was blood, obtained after dendritic cell vaccination. V is TRBV7-8 and J is TRBJ2-7; D not certain. This clonotype was obtained from a human donor with glioblastoma. Written as DNA, the CDR3 is TGTGCCAGCAGCCTTCGGTCCTACGAGCAGTACTTC. It specifies CASSLRSYEQYF.